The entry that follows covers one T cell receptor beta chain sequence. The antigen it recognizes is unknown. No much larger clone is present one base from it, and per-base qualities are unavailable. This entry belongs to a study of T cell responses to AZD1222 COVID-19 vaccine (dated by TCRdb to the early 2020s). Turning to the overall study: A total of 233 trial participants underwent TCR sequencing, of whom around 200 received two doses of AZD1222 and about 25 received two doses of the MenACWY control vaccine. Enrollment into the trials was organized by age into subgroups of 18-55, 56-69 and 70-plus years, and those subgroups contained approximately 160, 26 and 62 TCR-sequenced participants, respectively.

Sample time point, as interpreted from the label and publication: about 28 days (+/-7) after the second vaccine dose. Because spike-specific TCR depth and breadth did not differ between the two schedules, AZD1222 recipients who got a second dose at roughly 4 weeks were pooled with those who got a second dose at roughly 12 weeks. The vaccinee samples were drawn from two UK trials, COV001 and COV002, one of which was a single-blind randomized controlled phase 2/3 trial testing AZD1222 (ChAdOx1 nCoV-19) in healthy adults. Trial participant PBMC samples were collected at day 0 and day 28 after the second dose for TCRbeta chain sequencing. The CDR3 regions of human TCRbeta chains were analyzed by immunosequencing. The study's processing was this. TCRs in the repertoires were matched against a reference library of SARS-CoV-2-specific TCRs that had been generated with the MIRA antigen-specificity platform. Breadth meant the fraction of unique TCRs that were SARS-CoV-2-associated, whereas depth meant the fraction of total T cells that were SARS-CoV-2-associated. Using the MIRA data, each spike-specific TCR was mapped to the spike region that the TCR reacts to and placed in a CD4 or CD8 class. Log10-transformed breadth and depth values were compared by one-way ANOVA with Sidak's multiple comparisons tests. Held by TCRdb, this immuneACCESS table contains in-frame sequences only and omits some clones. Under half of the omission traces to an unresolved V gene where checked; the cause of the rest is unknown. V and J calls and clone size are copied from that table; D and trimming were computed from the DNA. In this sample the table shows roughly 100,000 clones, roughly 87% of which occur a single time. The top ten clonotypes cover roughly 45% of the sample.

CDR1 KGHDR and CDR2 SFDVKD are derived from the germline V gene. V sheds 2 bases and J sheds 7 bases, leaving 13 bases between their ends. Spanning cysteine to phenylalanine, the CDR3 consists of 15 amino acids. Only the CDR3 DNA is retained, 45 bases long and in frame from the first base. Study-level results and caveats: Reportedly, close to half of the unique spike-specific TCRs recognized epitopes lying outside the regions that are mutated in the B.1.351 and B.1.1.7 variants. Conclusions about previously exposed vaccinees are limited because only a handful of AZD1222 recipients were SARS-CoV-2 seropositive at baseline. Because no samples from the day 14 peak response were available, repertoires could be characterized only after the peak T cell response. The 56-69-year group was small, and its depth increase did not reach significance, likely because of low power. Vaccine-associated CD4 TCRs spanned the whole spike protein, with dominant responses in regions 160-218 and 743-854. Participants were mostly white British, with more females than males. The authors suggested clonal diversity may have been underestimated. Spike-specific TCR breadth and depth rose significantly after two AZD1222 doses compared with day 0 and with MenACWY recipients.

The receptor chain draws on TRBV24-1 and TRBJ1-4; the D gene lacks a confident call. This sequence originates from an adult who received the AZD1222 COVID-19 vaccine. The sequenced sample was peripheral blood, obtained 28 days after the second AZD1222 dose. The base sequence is TGTGCCACCAGTGATTCCGGACTGTTGAGTGAAAAACTGTTTTTT. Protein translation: CATSDSGLLSEKLFF.